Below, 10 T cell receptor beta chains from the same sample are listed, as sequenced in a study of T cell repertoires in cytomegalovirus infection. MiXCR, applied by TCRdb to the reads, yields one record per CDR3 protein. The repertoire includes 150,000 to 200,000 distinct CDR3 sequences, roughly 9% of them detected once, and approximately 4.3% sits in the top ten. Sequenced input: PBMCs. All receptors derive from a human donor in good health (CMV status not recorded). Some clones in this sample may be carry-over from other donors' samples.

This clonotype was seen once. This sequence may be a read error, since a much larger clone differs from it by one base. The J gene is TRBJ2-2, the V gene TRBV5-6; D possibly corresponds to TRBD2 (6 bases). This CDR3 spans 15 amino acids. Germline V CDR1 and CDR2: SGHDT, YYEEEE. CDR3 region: CASIPGGSSTGEPFF. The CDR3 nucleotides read TGTGCCAGCATCCCCGGAGGGTCGAGCACCGGGGAGCCGTTTTTT.

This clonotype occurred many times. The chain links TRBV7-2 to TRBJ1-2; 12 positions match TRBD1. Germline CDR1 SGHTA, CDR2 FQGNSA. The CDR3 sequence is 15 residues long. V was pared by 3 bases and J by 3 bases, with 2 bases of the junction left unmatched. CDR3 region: CASSLGQGAYYGYTF. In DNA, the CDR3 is TGTGCCAGCAGCTTGGGACAGGGGGCTTACTATGGCTACACCTTC.

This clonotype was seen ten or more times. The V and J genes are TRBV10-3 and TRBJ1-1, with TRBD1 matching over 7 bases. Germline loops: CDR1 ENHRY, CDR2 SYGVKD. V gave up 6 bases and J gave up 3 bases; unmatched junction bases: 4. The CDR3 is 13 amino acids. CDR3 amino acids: CAISIQGDTEAFF. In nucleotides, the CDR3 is TGTGCCATCAGCATTCAGGGGGACACTGAAGCTTTCTTT.

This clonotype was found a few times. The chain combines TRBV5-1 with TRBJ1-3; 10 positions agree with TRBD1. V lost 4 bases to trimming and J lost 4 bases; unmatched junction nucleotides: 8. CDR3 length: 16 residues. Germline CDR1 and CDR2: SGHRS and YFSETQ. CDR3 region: CASSNTGTGVGNTIYF. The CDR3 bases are TGCGCCAGCAGCAATACCGGGACAGGGGTCGGAAACACCATATATTTT.

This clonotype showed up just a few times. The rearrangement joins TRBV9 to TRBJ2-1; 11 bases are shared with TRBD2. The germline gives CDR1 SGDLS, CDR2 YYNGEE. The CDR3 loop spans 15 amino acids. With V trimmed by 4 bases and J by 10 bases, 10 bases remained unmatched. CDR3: CASSLSLAGGGEQFF. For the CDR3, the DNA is TGTGCCAGCAGCCTTTCGCTAGCGGGAGGCGGCGAGCAGTTCTTC.

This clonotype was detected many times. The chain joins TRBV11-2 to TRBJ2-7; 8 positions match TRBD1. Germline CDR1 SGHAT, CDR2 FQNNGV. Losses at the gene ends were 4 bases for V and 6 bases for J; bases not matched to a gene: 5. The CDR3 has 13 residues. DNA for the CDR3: TGTGCCAGCAGCTACGGACAGGGCGGCGAGCAGTACTTC. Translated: CASSYGQGGEQYF.

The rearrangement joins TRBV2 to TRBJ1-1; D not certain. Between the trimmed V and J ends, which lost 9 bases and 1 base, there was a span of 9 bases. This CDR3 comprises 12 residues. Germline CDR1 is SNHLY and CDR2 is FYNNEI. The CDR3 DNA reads TGTGCCAGAGAGTCGCCGAACACTGAAGCTTTCTTT. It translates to CARESPNTEAFF.

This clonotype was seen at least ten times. CDR3 in DNA: TGTGCCAGTAGTACCCTACAGGGGAGTGAAGCTTTCTTT. This gives the protein CASSTLQGSEAFF. V usage is TRBV19 and J usage is TRBJ1-1; 7 bases line up with TRBD1. The trim removed 4 bases at V and 7 bases at J, leaving 6 bases unmatched. Germline CDR1 is LNHDA and CDR2 is SQIVND (reference sequence). The length of the CDR3 is 13 residues.

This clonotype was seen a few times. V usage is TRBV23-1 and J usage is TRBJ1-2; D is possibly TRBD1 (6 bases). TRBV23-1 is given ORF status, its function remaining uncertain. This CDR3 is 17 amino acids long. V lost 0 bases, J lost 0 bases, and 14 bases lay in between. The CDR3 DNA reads TGCGCCAGCAGTCAATCGATAACAGGGACGACTAACTATGGCTACACCTTC. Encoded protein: CASSQSITGTTNYGYTF.

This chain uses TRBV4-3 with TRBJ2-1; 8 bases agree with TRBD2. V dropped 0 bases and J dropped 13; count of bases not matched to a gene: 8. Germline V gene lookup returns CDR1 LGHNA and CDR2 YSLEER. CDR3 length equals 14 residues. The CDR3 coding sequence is TGCGCCAGCAGCCAAGATATCGGCGGGAGGCAACAGTTCTTC. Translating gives CASSQDIGGRQQFF.